Included here is one TCR beta chain sequence, with context. Its specificity is unknown. The same CDR3 can be traced to other DNA sequences in this sample. This specimen comes from a study of cytomegalovirus exposure and HLA in healthy donors. Study conclusions and caveats: In a later analysis, HLA-associated beta chains showed higher expansion and lower generation probabilities than comparable chains. Confirmation in vitro established that a few CMV-associated chains were specific for CMV antigens. Reports showed the classifier diagnosing cytomegalovirus status with high specificity and sensitivity. Presence/absence analyses assumed roughly uniform sequencing depth across donors, which may not hold.

The PCR used 60 Vbeta and 13 Jbeta primers. Assay: immunoSEQ multiplex PCR; the TCRdb copy retains only in-frame clones and omits some. The repertoire holds 98,000 or so clones, with about 79% as singletons. V was pared by 4 bases and J by 5 bases, with 2 bases of the junction left unmatched. The germline gives CDR1 SGHRS, CDR2 YFSETQ. The CDR3 sequence is 14 residues long. The clonotype originates from a man aged 55 to 70 in good health and CMV-seropositive. Sequencing was carried out using PBMCs. The rearrangement uses TRBV5-1 and TRBJ1-6; 8 bases align to TRBD1. The CDR3 region has the DNA TGCGCCAGCAGCCGGACAGGGAATAATTCACCCCTCCACTTT. This translates into CASSRTGNNSPLHF.